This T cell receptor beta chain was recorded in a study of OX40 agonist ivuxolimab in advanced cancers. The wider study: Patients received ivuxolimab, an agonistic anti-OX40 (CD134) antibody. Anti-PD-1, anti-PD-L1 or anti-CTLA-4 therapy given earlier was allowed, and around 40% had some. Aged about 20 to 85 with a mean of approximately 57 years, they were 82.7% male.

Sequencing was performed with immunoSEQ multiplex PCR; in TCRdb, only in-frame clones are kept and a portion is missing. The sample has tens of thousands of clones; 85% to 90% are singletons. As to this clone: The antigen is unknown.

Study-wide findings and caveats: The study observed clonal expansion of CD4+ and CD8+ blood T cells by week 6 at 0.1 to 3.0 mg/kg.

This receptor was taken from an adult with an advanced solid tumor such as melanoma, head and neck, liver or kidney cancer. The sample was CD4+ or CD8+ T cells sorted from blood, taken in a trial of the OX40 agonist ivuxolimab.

The CDR3 region has the DNA TGTGCCAGCAGTTACGGTTCGACCTACAACTACAATGAGCAGTTCTTC. Encoded protein: CASSYGSTYNYNEQFF. V gene TRBV6-6 combines with J gene TRBJ2-1; D is unclear. The CDR3 runs 16 residues. Looked up from germline, CDR1 is MNHNY and CDR2 is SVGAGI (reference sequence). V was clipped by 2 bases and J by 3 bases, with 14 bases between them.